One sample yielded the 9 T cell receptor beta chains listed below, sequenced in a study of brain T cells in children with intractable seizures. The protocol was immunoSEQ multiplex PCR, while the TCRdb copy is restricted to in-frame clones and leaves out a portion. This table holds 35,000 to 50,000 clones, roughly 90% found once. Sequencing was performed on peripheral blood, taken at surgery. The receptors were sampled from a girl aged 2-10 years with tuberous sclerosis and intractable seizures.

The CDR3 DNA sequence: TGTGCCAGCAGCCGGGCGGCGGGGGTTGGGGAGACCCAGTACTTC. It codes for CASSRAAGVGETQYF. The chain combines TRBV4-2 with TRBJ2-5; 7 positions match TRBD2. Trimming at V came to 4 bases and at J to 5 bases, leaving 10 bases not matched to a gene. The CDR3 covers 15 residues. Germline values: CDR1 LGHNA, CDR2 YNFKEQ.

The chain is built from TRBV30 and TRBJ2-2; TRBD1 matches 7 bases. CDR3 size: 15 residues. CDR1 and CDR2 from the germline V gene are GTSNPN and SVGIG (reference sequence). V was clipped by 0 bases and J by 3 bases; unmatched bases: 4. CDR3 sequence reads: CAWSVQGIDTGELFF. CDR3 sequence (DNA): TGTGCCTGGAGTGTACAGGGGATCGACACCGGGGAGCTGTTTTTT.

J is TRBJ1-1 and V is TRBV14, with D perhaps matching TRBD1 (6 bases). CDR1 and CDR2 (germline): SGHDN, FVKESK. The ends were cut back, 2 bases at V and 5 bases at J, with 15 bases in the middle. The CDR3 is 15 amino acids. In nucleotides, the CDR3 is TGTGCCAGCAGCCAACAACAGGGAAGCAGGACTGAAGCTTTCTTT. It is translated as CASSQQQGSRTEAFF.

V gene TRBV2 combines with J gene TRBJ2-5; a weak D match, TRBD1 (6 bases). CDR1 SNHLY and CDR2 FYNNEI come from the germline V gene. CDR3 length equals 14 residues. V gave up 7 bases and J gave up 3 bases, with 15 bases separating them. In nucleotides, the CDR3 is TGTGCCAGCACGATACAGGGCATCAAAGAGACCCAGTACTTC. Protein product: CASTIQGIKETQYF.

The rearrangement uses TRBV6-4 and TRBJ1-1; tentative D call: TRBD1 (6 bases). CDR3 length equals 13 residues. Germline V gene lookup returns CDR1 MRHNA and CDR2 SNTAGT. The germline V and J ends were trimmed by 3 bases and 4 bases, with 9 bases remaining between them. CDR3 in amino acids: CASSEGRGTEAFF. The CDR3 bases are TGTGCCAGCAGTGAGGGCAGGGGCACTGAAGCTTTCTTT.

The chain uses TRBV9 and TRBJ1-6; D is possibly TRBD1 (5 bases). Germline loops: CDR1 SGDLS, CDR2 YYNGEE. This CDR3 is built from 14 residues. Trimming took off 4 bases at V and 6 bases at J, with 11 bases between the two ends. The CDR3 sequence is CASSLPGPNSPLHF. CDR3 bases: TGTGCCAGCAGCCTCCCGGGACCTAATTCACCCCTCCACTTT.

V usage is TRBV30 and J usage is TRBJ1-5; D unclear. V was pared by 1 base and J by 0 bases, with 10 bases between. CDR3 length: 15 residues. Per the germline V gene, CDR1 is GTSNPN and CDR2 is SVGIG (reference sequence). The CDR3 DNA sequence: TGTGCCTGGAGTGGCTCCGGACCTAGCAATCAGCCCCAGCATTTT. Protein: CAWSGSGPSNQPQHF.

The chain has TRBV6-5 and TRBJ1-2; tentative D call: TRBD1 (5 bases). The germline CDR1 and CDR2 sequences are MNHEY and SVGAGI. The CDR3 totals 14 residues. V lost 5 bases to trimming and J lost 6 bases, with 16 bases between them. The CDR3 sequence is CASSNLGPGDGYTF. CDR3 bases: TGTGCCAGCAGTAACCTAGGGCCGGGGGATGGCTACACCTTC.

The rearrangement uses TRBV5-1 and TRBJ1-1; TRBD1 aligns across 7 bases. The V gene end was trimmed by 4 bases and the J gene end by 3 bases; junction bases not matched to a gene: 6. This CDR3 region has 14 residues. CDR1 is SGHRS and CDR2 is YFSETQ in the germline V gene. CDR3 residues: CASSVGGRDTEAFF. The CDR3 region has the DNA TGCGCCAGCAGCGTAGGGGGCAGGGACACTGAAGCTTTCTTT.